This is a list of T cell receptor beta chains from one sample in a study of cytomegalovirus exposure and HLA in healthy donors. Repertoires were generated with immunoSEQ multiplex PCR, while TCRdb's copy carries only in-frame clones and drops some. Of 95,000 or so clones listed, around 81% are singletons. Material for sequencing was PBMCs. All receptors derive from a woman in her 70s in good health and CMV-seropositive. Each CDR3 is given with its conserved first and last residue. Each record gives: V gene, clone size, J gene, D gene, CDR3 protein, CDR3 DNA. D genes are given only for firm matches. Some rows mark clone size as missing; the rest say once, few, many or name a class of expanded clone.

V: TRBV6-6; size: -; J: TRBJ2-7; D: TRBD2; CDR3: CASSYRTSGAAYEQYF; DNA: TGTGCCAGCAGTTACAGGACTAGCGGGGCGGCCTACGAGCAGTACTTC
V: TRBV7-9; size: -; J: TRBJ2-5; D: -; CDR3: CASSLGVAGETQYF; DNA: TGTGCCAGCAGCTTAGGGGTAGCTGGGGAGACCCAGTACTTC
V: TRBV2; size: once; J: TRBJ2-5; D: -; CDR3: CASSEVQETQYF; DNA: TGTGCCAGCAGTGAAGTACAAGAGACCCAGTACTTC
V: TRBV7-2; size: -; J: TRBJ2-7; D: TRBD2; CDR3: CASSTSSGNYEQYF; DNA: TGTGCCAGCAGCACCTCTAGCGGGAACTACGAGCAGTACTTC
V: TRBV18; size: -; J: TRBJ2-7; D: -; CDR3: CASSQSTAGREQYF; DNA: TGTGCCAGCTCGCAGAGTACCGCAGGGCGCGAGCAGTACTTC
V: TRBV7-2; size: -; J: TRBJ2-7; D: TRBD2; CDR3: CASSLVPGGEQYF; DNA: TGTGCCAGCAGCTTAGTTCCGGGGGGCGAGCAGTACTTC
V: TRBV5-4; size: -; J: TRBJ1-1; D: -; CDR3: CASSLDGGGGTEAFF; DNA: TGTGCCAGCAGCTTGGACGGGGGGGGAGGGACTGAAGCTTTCTTT
V: TRBV6-6; size: -; J: TRBJ2-3; D: TRBD2; CDR3: CASSYGGRAGTDTQYF; DNA: TGTGCCAGCAGTTACGGAGGGAGGGCCGGCACAGATACGCAGTATTTT
V: TRBV7-9; size: few; J: TRBJ1-2; D: -; CDR3: CASSSPTAGFGFSRGYTF; DNA: TGTGCCAGCAGCTCCCCCACCGCGGGGTTCGGGTTTTCTCGTGGCTACACCTTC
V: TRBV7-6; size: once; J: TRBJ2-3; D: -; CDR3: CASSLDRRGWDTQYF; DNA: TGTGCCAGCAGCTTAGATCGCAGGGGATGGGATACGCAGTATTTT
V: TRBV4-2; size: once; J: TRBJ2-7; D: -; CDR3: CASSRTGYFSYEQYF; DNA: TGTGCCAGCAGCCGTACAGGGTATTTCTCCTACGAGCAGTACTTC
V: TRBV30; size: -; J: TRBJ2-5; D: -; CDR3: CAWRRQETQYF; DNA: TGTGCCTGGAGGCGGCAAGAGACCCAGTACTTC
V: TRBV6-5; size: -; J: TRBJ1-4; D: TRBD1; CDR3: CASSTGTGYEKLFF; DNA: TGTGCCAGCAGTACCGGGACAGGTTATGAAAAACTGTTTTTT
V: TRBV7-3; size: -; J: TRBJ2-1; D: TRBD2; CDR3: CASSTGLGNEQFF; DNA: TGTGCCAGCAGCACGGGACTAGGTAATGAGCAGTTCTTC
V: TRBV7-3; size: -; J: TRBJ1-1; D: -; CDR3: CASSLDTNTEAFF; DNA: TGTGCCAGCAGCTTAGACACCAACACTGAAGCTTTCTTT
V: TRBV27; size: -; J: TRBJ2-7; D: -; CDR3: CASSRRDGTYEQYF; DNA: TGTGCCAGCAGTCGACGGGATGGGACCTACGAGCAGTACTTC
V: TRBV7-2; size: -; J: TRBJ2-7; D: TRBD2; CDR3: CASSLAPLAGAYEQYF; DNA: TGTGCCAGCAGCTTAGCACCCCTAGCGGGGGCCTACGAGCAGTACTTC
V: TRBV7-8; size: -; J: TRBJ2-5; D: -; CDR3: CASSLRGGREETQYF; DNA: TGTGCCAGCAGCTTAAGGGGGGGGAGGGAGGAGACCCAGTACTTC
V: TRBV7-9; size: few; J: TRBJ2-7; D: TRBD2; CDR3: CASSPNPGLAGCF; DNA: TGTGCCAGCAGCCCTAATCCGGGACTAGCGGGGTGCTTC
V: TRBV15; size: few; J: TRBJ1-4; D: TRBD1; CDR3: CATSRDRNRGNEKLFF; DNA: TGTGCCACCAGCAGAGATCGAAACAGGGGGAATGAAAAACTGTTTTTT
V: TRBV5-1; size: -; J: TRBJ2-3; D: -; CDR3: CASSRQPQRGLDTQYF; DNA: TGCGCCAGCAGTCGACAACCTCAACGCGGGTTGGATACGCAGTATTTT
V: TRBV27; size: -; J: TRBJ1-2; D: TRBD1; CDR3: CASEPQGVEDGYTF; DNA: TGTGCCAGCGAACCCCAGGGGGTTGAGGATGGCTACACCTTC
V: TRBV29-1; size: -; J: TRBJ2-2; D: -; CDR3: CSVTEGGPNTGELFF; DNA: TGCAGCGTAACCGAAGGGGGTCCGAACACCGGGGAGCTGTTTTTT
V: TRBV19; size: -; J: TRBJ2-7; D: -; CDR3: CASSIVDRSYEQYF; DNA: TGTGCCAGTAGTATAGTCGACAGATCCTACGAGCAGTACTTC
V: TRBV4-1; size: -; J: TRBJ2-1; D: TRBD2; CDR3: CASSQGLAGPTSSYNEQFF; DNA: TGCGCCAGCAGCCAAGGACTAGCGGGGCCGACGAGCTCCTACAATGAGCAGTTCTTC
V: TRBV7-9; size: -; J: TRBJ2-7; D: TRBD1; CDR3: CASSLDRYSYEQYF; DNA: TGTGCCAGCAGCTTGGACAGGTACTCCTACGAGCAGTACTTC
V: TRBV5-4; size: -; J: TRBJ2-4; D: TRBD2; CDR3: CASSAGGSGGREPKNIQYF; DNA: TGTGCCAGCAGCGCTGGGGGGAGCGGCGGGAGGGAGCCCAAAAACATTCAGTACTTC